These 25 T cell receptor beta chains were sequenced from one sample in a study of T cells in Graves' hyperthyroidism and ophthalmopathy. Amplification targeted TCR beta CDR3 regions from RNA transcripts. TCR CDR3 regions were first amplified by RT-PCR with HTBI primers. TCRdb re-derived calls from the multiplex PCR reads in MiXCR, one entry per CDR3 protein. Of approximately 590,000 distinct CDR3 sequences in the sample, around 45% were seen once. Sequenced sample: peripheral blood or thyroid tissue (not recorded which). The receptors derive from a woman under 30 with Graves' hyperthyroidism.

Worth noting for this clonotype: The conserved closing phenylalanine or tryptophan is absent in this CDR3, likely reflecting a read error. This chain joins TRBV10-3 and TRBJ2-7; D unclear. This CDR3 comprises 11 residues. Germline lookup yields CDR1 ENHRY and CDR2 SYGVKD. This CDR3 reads CASSLANEQYL. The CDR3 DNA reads TGTGCCAGCAGTTTAGCAAACGAGCAGTACCTC.

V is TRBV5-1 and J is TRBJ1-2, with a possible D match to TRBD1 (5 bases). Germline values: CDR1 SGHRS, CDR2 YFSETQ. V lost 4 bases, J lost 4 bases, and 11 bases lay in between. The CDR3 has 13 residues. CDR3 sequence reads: CASSPRDGYGYTF. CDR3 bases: TGCGCCAGCAGCCCCAGGGACGGCTATGGCTACACCTTC.

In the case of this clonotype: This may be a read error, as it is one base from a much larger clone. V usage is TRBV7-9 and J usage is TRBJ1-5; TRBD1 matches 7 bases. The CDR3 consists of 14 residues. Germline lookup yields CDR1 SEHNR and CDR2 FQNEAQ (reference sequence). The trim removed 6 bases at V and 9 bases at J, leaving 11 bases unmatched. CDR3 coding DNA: TGTGCCAGCAGACTATACGCAGGGGGGCGGCCCCAGCATTTT. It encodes CASRLYAGGRPQHF.

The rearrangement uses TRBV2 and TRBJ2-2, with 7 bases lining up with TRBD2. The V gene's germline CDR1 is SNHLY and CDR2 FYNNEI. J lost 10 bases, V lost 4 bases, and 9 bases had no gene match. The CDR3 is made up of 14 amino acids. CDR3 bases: TGTGCCAGCAGTGGTCGGGGGGAATACGAGGAGCTGTTTTTT. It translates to CASSGRGEYEELFF. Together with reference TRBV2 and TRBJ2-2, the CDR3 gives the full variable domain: EPEVTQTPSHQVTQMGQEVILRCVPISNHLYFYWYRQILGQKVEFLVSFYNNEISEKSEIFDDQFSVERPDGSNFTLKIRSTKLEDSAMYFCASSGRGEYEELFFGEGSRLTVL.

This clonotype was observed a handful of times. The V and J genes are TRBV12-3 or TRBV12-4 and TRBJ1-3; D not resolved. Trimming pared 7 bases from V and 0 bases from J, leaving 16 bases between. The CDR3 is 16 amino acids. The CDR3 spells CASTPHRRLSGNTIYF. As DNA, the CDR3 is TGTGCCAGCACCCCACACCGACGGCTCTCTGGAAACACCATATATTTT.

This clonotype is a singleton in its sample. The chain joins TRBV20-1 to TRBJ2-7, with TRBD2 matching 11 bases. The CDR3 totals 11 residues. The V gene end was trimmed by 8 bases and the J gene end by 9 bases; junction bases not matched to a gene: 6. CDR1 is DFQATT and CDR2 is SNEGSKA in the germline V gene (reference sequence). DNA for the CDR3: TGCAGTCCGACTAGCGGGACTCTGCAGTACTTC. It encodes CSPTSGTLQYF.

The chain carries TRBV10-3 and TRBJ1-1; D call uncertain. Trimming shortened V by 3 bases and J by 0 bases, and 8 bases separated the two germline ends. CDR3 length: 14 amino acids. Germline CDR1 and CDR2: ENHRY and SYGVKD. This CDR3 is CAISEGRMNTEAFF. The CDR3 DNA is TGTGCCATCAGTGAAGGCAGAATGAACACTGAAGCTTTCTTT.

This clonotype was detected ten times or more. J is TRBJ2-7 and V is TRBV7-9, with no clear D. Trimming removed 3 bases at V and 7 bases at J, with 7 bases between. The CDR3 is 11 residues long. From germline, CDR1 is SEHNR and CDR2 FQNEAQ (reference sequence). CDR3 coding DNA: TGTGCCAGCAGCTTTGATGGTGAGCAGTACTTC. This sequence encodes CASSFDGEQYF.

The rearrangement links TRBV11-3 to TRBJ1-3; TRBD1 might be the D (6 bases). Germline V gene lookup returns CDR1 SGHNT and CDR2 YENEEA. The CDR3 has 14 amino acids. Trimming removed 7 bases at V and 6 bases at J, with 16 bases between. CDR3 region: CASISPGQENTIYF. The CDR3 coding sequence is TGTGCCAGCATCTCGCCGGGACAAGAAAACACCATATATTTT.

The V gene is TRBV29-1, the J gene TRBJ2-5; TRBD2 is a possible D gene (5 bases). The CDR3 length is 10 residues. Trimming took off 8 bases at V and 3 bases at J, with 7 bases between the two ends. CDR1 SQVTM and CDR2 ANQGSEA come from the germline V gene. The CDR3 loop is CSRGKETQYF. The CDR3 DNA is TGCAGCCGGGGAAAAGAGACCCAGTACTTC.

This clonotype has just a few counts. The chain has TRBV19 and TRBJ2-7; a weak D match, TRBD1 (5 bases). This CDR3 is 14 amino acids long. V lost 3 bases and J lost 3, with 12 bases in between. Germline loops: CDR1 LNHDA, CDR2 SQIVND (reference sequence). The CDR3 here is CASSIRTPGYEQYF. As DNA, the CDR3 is TGTGCCAGTAGTATTCGGACACCGGGCTACGAGCAGTACTTC.

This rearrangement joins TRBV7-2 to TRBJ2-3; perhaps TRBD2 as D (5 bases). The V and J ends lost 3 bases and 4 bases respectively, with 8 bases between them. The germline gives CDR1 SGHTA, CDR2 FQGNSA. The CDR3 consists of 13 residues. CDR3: CASSLGGPDTQYF. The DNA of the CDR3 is TGTGCCAGCAGCTTGGGCGGGCCAGATACGCAGTATTTT.

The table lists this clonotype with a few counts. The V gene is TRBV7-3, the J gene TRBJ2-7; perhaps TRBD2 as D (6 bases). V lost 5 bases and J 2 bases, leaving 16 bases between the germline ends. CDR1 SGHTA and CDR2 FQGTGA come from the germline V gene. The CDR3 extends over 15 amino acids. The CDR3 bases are TGTGCCAGCAGCCATCGAGCCAGGGAGGCCTACGAGCAGTACTTC. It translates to CASSHRAREAYEQYF.

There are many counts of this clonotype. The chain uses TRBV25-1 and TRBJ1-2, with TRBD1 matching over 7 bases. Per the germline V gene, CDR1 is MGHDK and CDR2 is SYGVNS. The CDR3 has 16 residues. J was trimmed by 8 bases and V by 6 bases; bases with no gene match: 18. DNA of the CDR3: TGTGCCAGCAGCTCCGGGACAGAGCTTGGGGGATGGGGCTACACCTTC. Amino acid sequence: CASSSGTELGGWGYTF.

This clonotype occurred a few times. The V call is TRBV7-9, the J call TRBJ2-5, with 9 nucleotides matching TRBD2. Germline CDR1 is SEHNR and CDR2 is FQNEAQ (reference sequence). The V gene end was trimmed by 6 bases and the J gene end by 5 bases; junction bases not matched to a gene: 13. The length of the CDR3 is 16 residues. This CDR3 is CASSYGLSGSGETQYF. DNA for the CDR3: TGTGCCAGCAGTTATGGACTTAGCGGGAGCGGGGAGACCCAGTACTTC.

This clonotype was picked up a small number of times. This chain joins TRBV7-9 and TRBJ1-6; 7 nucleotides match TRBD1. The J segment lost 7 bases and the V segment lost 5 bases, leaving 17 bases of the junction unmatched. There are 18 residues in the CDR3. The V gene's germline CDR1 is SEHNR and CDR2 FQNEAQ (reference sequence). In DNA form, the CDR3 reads TGTGCCAGCAGCCCGCCTAGTTTTGACAGGGTGTGGAATTCACCCCTCCACTTT. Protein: CASSPPSFDRVWNSPLHF.

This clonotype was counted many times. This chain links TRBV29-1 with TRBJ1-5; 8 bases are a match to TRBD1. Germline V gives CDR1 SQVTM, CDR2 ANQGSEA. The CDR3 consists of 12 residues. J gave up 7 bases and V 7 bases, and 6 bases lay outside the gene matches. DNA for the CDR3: TGCAGCGGAGAACAGGGGGGGCAGCCCCAGCATTTT. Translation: CSGEQGGQPQHF.

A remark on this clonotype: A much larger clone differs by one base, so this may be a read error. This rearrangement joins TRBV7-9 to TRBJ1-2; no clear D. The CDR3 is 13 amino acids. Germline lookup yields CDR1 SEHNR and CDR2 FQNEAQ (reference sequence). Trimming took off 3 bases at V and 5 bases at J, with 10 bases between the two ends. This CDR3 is CASSLRARYGYTF. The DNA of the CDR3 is TGTGCCAGCAGCTTGAGGGCGAGGTATGGCTACACCTTC.

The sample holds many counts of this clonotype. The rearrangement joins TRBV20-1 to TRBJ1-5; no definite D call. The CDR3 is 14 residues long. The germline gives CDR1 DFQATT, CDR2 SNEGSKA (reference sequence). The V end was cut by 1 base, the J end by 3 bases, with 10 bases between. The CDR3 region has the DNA TGCAGTGCTAGAGCATCGGGCCACAATCAGCCCCAGCATTTT. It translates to CSARASGHNQPQHF.

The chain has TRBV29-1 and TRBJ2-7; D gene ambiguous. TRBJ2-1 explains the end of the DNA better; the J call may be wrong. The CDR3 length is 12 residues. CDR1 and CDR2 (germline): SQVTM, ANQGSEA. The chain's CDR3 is CSVDDWDNEQFF. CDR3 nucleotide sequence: TGCAGCGTGGACGACTGGGACAATGAGCAGTTCTTC.

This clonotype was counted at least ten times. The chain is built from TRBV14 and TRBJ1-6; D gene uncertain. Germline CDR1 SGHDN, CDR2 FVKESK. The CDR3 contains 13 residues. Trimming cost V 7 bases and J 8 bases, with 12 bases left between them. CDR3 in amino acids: CASKQERYSPLHF. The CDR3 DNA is TGTGCCAGCAAGCAGGAACGATATTCACCCCTCCACTTT.

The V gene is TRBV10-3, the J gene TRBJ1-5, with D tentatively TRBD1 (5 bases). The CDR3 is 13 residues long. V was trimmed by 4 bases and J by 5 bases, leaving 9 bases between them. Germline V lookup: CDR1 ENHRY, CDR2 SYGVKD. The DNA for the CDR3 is TGTGCCATCAGTGTAGGGGCCTATCAGCCCCAGCATTTT. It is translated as CAISVGAYQPQHF.

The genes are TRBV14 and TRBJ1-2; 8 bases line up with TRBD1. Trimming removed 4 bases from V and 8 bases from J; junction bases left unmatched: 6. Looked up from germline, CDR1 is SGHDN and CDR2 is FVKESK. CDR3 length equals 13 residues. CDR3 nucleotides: TGTGCCAGCAGCCCAGGGACAGGTACCGGCTACACCTTC. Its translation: CASSPGTGTGYTF. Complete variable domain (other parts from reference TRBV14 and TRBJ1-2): EAGVTQFPSHSVIEKGQTVTLRCDPISGHDNLYWYRRVMGKEIKFLLHFVKESKQDESGMPNNRFLAERTGGTYSTLKVQPAELEDSGVYFCASSPGTGTGYTFGSGTRLTVV.

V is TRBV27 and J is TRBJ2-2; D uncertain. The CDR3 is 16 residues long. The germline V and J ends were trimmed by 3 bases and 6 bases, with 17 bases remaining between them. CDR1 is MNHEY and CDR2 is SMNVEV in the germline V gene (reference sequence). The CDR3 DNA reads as TGTGCCAGCAGTTTTCAGATAGCTAGTGAGGCCGGGGAGCTGTTTTTT. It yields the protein CASSFQIASEAGELFF.

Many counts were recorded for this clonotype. CDR3 coding DNA: TGTGCCATCAACCTTGGGGGGGGGTACGAGCAGTACTTC. This gives the protein CAINLGGGYEQYF. The chain is built from TRBV10-3 and TRBJ2-7; 7 bases map to TRBD2. The CDR3 has 13 residues. Germline lookup yields CDR1 ENHRY and CDR2 SYGVKD. With 7 bases clipped from V and 4 bases from J, the junction kept 7 bases outside the gene matches.